This entry features one T cell receptor beta chain sequence. With a J-beta primer mix and a sample-barcoded 5' primer, a second PCR ran roughly 7 to 11 cycles. Carrying 12 random nucleotides, a template-switch adaptor labeled each individual cDNA molecule. TCRdb processed the 5' RACE reads anew with MiXCR; each CDR3 protein has one entry. This table holds 700,000 to 850,000 distinct CDR3 sequences, about 53% found once. CDR1 is SGDLS and CDR2 is YYNGEE in the germline V gene. The junction had 21 bases not matched to a gene; V was cut back by 2 bases and J by 7 bases. The CDR3 loop spans 21 amino acids. This sample is drawn from a study of blood T cells in healthy people across ages.

The sample was blood. The V gene is TRBV9, the J gene TRBJ2-1, with 13 nucleotides matching TRBD2. The sequence was collected from an elderly man in good health. The CDR3 reads CASSVSTFTNVLAGGDNEQFF. The DNA of the CDR3 is TGTGCCAGCAGCGTGTCCACCTTTACCAATGTACTAGCGGGAGGGGATAATGAGCAGTTCTTC.